These T cell receptor beta chains were read from a single sample in a study of CD8 T cells in Susac syndrome. TCRdb re-derived calls from the immunoSEQ multiplex PCR reads in MiXCR, one entry per CDR3 protein. This table holds 300,000 or so distinct CDR3 sequences, roughly 94% found once. The sequenced sample consisted of CD4+ T cells from PBMCs. The receptor source for this set is a human donor with multiple sclerosis. The CDR3 runs from the conserved cysteine through the conserved F or W. Fields, in order: CDR3 DNA, CDR3 protein, V gene, J gene, D gene, clone size. The D gene is left open where the match is weak. Size is omitted from some rows. Given values are once, few, many or a class for expanded clones.

TGTGCCAGCAGTGAAGTGGGACAGGGGGGATCACCCCTCCACTTT	CASSEVGQGGSPLHF	TRBV2	TRBJ1-6	TRBD1	-
TGTGCCAGCTCACCTTGGACCGGGACAGCAAATTCACCCCTCCACTTT	CASSPWTGTANSPLHF	TRBV18	TRBJ1-6	TRBD1	once
TGTGCCAGCTCACCGAACGGGGGGCCTGGAAACACCATATATTTT	CASSPNGGPGNTIYF	TRBV18	TRBJ1-3	-	-
TGCGCCAGCAGCCAAGGCAGGAGAAACAATGAGCAGTTCTTC	CASSQGRRNNEQFF	TRBV4-3	TRBJ2-1	-	-
TGTGCCAGCAAGGTCTTGGGAAACACCATATATTTT	CASKVLGNTIYF	TRBV2	TRBJ1-3	-	-
TGTGCCAGCAGCCAAGCGCTCCACGAGCAGTACTTC	CASSQALHEQYF	TRBV3-1	TRBJ2-7	-	-
TGTGCCAGCACCCGCGGGACTAGCAGGGCGATCGAAAACATTCAGTACTTC	CASTRGTSRAIENIQYF	TRBV9	TRBJ2-4	TRBD2	-
TGTGCCAGCAGCCCGGGGGGGGTGAGCACCGGGGAGCTGTTTTTT	CASSPGGVSTGELFF	TRBV5-4	TRBJ2-2	TRBD2	-
TGTGCCAGCAGTTTAGCGCGCGACTCCCCTCTCCCCGAGCAGTACTTC	CASSLARDSPLPEQYF	TRBV12-3/TRBV12-4	TRBJ2-7	-	-
TGTGCCAGCAGCGTTACCGCCAGCGTCTACGAGCAGTACTTC	CASSVTASVYEQYF	TRBV7-2	TRBJ2-7	-	-
TGTGCCAGCAGTCGACCACTCCCCTCGGGCGGGGGCTCCTACGAGCAGTACTTC	CASSRPLPSGGGSYEQYF	TRBV6-1	TRBJ2-7	TRBD2	-
TGTGCCAGCAGCCCGCGACGGCAGAACACTGAAGCTTTCTTT	CASSPRRQNTEAFF	TRBV3-1	TRBJ1-1	-	-
TGTGCCAGCAGTTACCGAGGGGGTTCAGGCACTGAAGCTTTCTTT	CASSYRGGSGTEAFF	TRBV6-6	TRBJ1-1	-	-
TGTGCCAGCAGCGTAGGGGGCCGGGGGGGATCACCCCTCCACTTT	CASSVGGRGGSPLHF	TRBV9	TRBJ1-6	-	-
TGTGCTAGTGGAACGGGACTAGCGGGGCCTATAAATGAGCAGTTCTTC	CASGTGLAGPINEQFF	TRBV12-5	TRBJ2-1	TRBD2	-
TGCAGTGCTAGAGTTTCGACAGGGTTAAGCAATCAGCCCCAGCATTTT	CSARVSTGLSNQPQHF	TRBV20-1	TRBJ1-5	TRBD1	-
TGTGCCAGCACCTCCCAGGGGTATGGCTACACCTTC	CASTSQGYGYTF	TRBV7-2	TRBJ1-2	-	-
TGTGCCAGCCTTAGCGGGACAGGGGGTTCGTATGGCTACACCTTC	CASLSGTGGSYGYTF	TRBV6-1	TRBJ1-2	TRBD1	-
TGTGCCAGTAGTAACCCGTCGGACCCCCGGCGGGGTGAGACCCAGTACTTC	CASSNPSDPRRGETQYF	TRBV19	TRBJ2-5	-	once
TGTGCCAGCAGCTTGGGTGGGAGAACTAATGAAAAACTGTTTTTT	CASSLGGRTNEKLFF	TRBV7-2	TRBJ1-4	-	-
TGTGCCAGCAGCGAACAGCCGTCTACTGAAAAACTGTTTTTT	CASSEQPSTEKLFF	TRBV9	TRBJ1-4	-	once
TGTGCCTGGAGTGCTATACTGGGGACGCAGTATTTT	CAWSAILGTQYF	TRBV30	TRBJ2-3	-	-
TGTGCCAGCAGCTTACAGCGGGTAGCTGAAGCTTTCTTT	CASSLQRVAEAFF	TRBV5-8	TRBJ1-1	-	once
TGTGCCAGCAGTCCTGGGGACAGGGCCCCCTACGAGCAGTACTTC	CASSPGDRAPYEQYF	TRBV12-3/TRBV12-4	TRBJ2-7	TRBD1	-
TGTGCCAGCAGTGTGGGGTGGTCCACAGATACGCAGTATTTT	CASSVGWSTDTQYF	TRBV6-5	TRBJ2-3	-	-
TGCAGCGTGCCGGGACCGCCCATGAACACTGAAGCTTTCTTT	CSVPGPPMNTEAFF	TRBV29-1	TRBJ1-1	-	-
TGTGCCAGCAGCCCACAGGGGGCACGATCGACTGAAGCTTTCTTT	CASSPQGARSTEAFF	TRBV7-6	TRBJ1-1	TRBD1	-
TGCGCCAGCAGCCCGCGGCCGGAGGGGACTGAAGCTTTCTTT	CASSPRPEGTEAFF	TRBV4-1	TRBJ1-1	-	once
TGTGCCAGCAGACTCTTTAGCGGGAGGGAAGAACCAGATACGCAGTATTTT	CASRLFSGREEPDTQYF	TRBV21-1	TRBJ2-3	-	-
TGCGCCAGCAGCTCTACAGGGGACAACACTGAAGCTTTCTTT	CASSSTGDNTEAFF	TRBV5-1	TRBJ1-1	TRBD1	-
TGCGCCAGCAGCTTCGGTTACCCCTACGAGCAGTACTTC	CASSFGYPYEQYF	TRBV5-1	TRBJ2-7	-	-
TGTGCCAGCAGCCCCAGAACTAGCGGGAGTTCCTACAATGAGCAGTTCTTC	CASSPRTSGSSYNEQFF	TRBV7-3	TRBJ2-1	TRBD2	-
TGTGCCTGGAGTTTCTCCTACAATGAGCAGTTCTTC	CAWSFSYNEQFF	TRBV30	TRBJ2-1	-	-
TGTGCCTGGAGTGACCTGGGGGCACCCAGGGGGGTTAAGCCCCAGCATTTT	CAWSDLGAPRGVKPQHF	TRBV30	TRBJ1-5	TRBD1	-
TGTGCCAGCAGCCTAGGGGGGGGGCACACTGAAGCTTTCTTT	CASSLGGGHTEAFF	TRBV12-3/TRBV12-4	TRBJ1-1	-	-
TGTGCCAGCAGCCGTAGGACTAGCGGGAACTACAATGAGCAGTTCTTC	CASSRRTSGNYNEQFF	TRBV3-1	TRBJ2-1	TRBD2	-